Listed here are 23 T cell receptor beta chains from one sample, sequenced in a study of CD8 T cells in Susac syndrome. RNA, at roughly 0.45 to 1 ug, was reverse transcribed with random hexamers. TCRdb used MiXCR to reprocess the immunoSEQ multiplex PCR reads, holding one entry per CDR3 protein. This table has over 150,000 distinct CDR3 sequences, about 96% appearing once. The source material was CD4+ T cells from PBMCs. Receptors were obtained from a human donor with Susac syndrome.

The rearrangement uses TRBV4-3 and TRBJ2-5, with TRBD1 matching over 10 bases. J was trimmed by 4 bases and V by 1 base; bases with no gene match: 3. This CDR3 region has 15 residues. Per the germline V gene, CDR1 is LGHNA and CDR2 is YSLEER. The DNA for the CDR3 is TGCGCCAGCAGCCAAGGACAGGGGGCCCCAGAGACCCAGTACTTC. It is translated as CASSQGQGAPETQYF.

The chain joins TRBV29-1 to TRBJ2-3; 7 nucleotides line up with TRBD1. V dropped 4 bases and J dropped 6; count of bases not matched to a gene: 7. This CDR3 is 13 amino acids long. The germline V gene encodes CDR1 SQVTM and CDR2 ANQGSEA. The CDR3 DNA is TGCAGCGTTGGGGTGACAGGGCTGGATACGCAGTATTTT. Encoded protein: CSVGVTGLDTQYF.

The genes are TRBV6-2 or TRBV6-3 and TRBJ1-1; D gene unclear. The length of the CDR3 is 13 residues. Trimming took off 1 base at V and 4 bases at J, with 7 bases between the two ends. The germline CDR1 and CDR2 sequences are MNHEY and SVGEGT. The CDR3 sequence: CASSYWAGTEAFF. DNA for the CDR3: TGTGCCAGCAGTTACTGGGCAGGCACTGAAGCTTTCTTT.

The genes are TRBV3-1 and TRBJ1-1; D not resolved. CDR3 length: 13 residues. V was shortened by 3 bases and J by 2 bases, with 7 bases between the two germline ends. Germline-derived CDR1 and CDR2 are LGHDT and YNNKEL (reference sequence). In DNA, the CDR3 is TGTGCCAGCAGCCAGGGGAGAAACACTGAAGCTTTCTTT. As protein: CASSQGRNTEAFF.

The chain uses TRBV3-1 and TRBJ1-1; D not certain. The V end lost 1 base, the J end lost 5 bases, and 8 bases lay between the germline ends. The CDR3 loop spans 13 amino acids. Germline CDR1 and CDR2: LGHDT and YNNKEL (reference sequence). The CDR3 region has the DNA TGTGCCAGCAGCCAAGGTCGGGTGACTGAAGCTTTCTTT. Its translation: CASSQGRVTEAFF.

The V and J genes are TRBV29-1 and TRBJ2-5, with 14 bases identical to TRBD2. J was trimmed by 2 bases and V by 6 bases; bases with no gene match: 5. Germline V gene lookup returns CDR1 SQVTM and CDR2 ANQGSEA. The CDR3 is 15 amino acids. The CDR3 bases are TGCAGCGTGACTAGCGGGGGGGCGTGGCAAGAGACCCAGTACTTC. This gives the protein CSVTSGGAWQETQYF.

The chain couples TRBV11-2 to TRBJ2-5; D is undetermined. CDR1 SGHAT and CDR2 FQNNGV come from the germline V gene. V was shortened by 4 bases and J by 5 bases, with 14 bases between the two germline ends. The CDR3 consists of 14 residues. CDR3: CASSSLVLGETQYF. The DNA of the CDR3 is TGTGCCAGCAGCTCCCTAGTATTGGGTGAGACCCAGTACTTC.

This chain joins TRBV2 and TRBJ1-1; D is ambiguous. CDR1 SNHLY and CDR2 FYNNEI come from the germline V gene. The ends were cut back, 8 bases at V and 0 bases at J, with 19 bases in the middle. The CDR3 consists of 16 residues. The chain's CDR3 is CASLRTNLPLNTEAFF. As DNA, the CDR3 is TGTGCCAGCTTACGGACTAATCTTCCGCTGAACACTGAAGCTTTCTTT.

The chain links TRBV5-1 to TRBJ2-2, with no clear D. From germline, CDR1 is SGHRS and CDR2 YFSETQ. The CDR3 has 15 residues. With 2 bases removed from V and 1 base from J, the gap between germline ends came to 9 bases. The CDR3 reads CASSFSSVNTGELFF. CDR3 DNA: TGCGCCAGCAGCTTTTCTTCAGTGAACACCGGGGAGCTGTTTTTT.

This chain connects TRBV15 to TRBJ1-1, with D possibly being TRBD1 (5 bases). CDR3 length: 13 amino acids. Germline V gene lookup returns CDR1 LNHNV and CDR2 YYDKDF (reference sequence). Trimming cost V 3 bases and J 1 base, with 6 bases left between them. The CDR3 DNA is TGTGCCACCAGCAGCGACAGGAACACTGAAGCTTTCTTT. Translating it yields CATSSDRNTEAFF. The full variable domain, in which reference TRBV15 and TRBJ1-1 provide the parts outside the CDR3, is DAMVIQNPRYQVTQFGKPVTLSCSQTLNHNVMYWYQQKSSQAPKLLFHYYDKDFNNEADTPDNFQSRRPNTSFCFLDIRSPGLGDTAMYLCATSSDRNTEAFFGQGTRLTVV.

This sequence joins TRBV4-3 and TRBJ1-6; 7 nucleotides align to TRBD1. This CDR3 comprises 18 residues. V was clipped by 0 bases and J by 2 bases; unmatched bases: 7. CDR1 LGHNA and CDR2 YSLEER come from the germline V gene. The CDR3 nucleotides read TGCGCCAGCAGCCAAGAGAGGGGTGACAGGGCCTATAATTCACCCCTCCACTTT. Its translation: CASSQERGDRAYNSPLHF.

The rearrangement links TRBV20-1 to TRBJ2-7, with TRBD2 matching over 8 bases. Losses at the gene ends were 3 bases for V and 3 bases for J; bases not matched to a gene: 13. The V gene's germline CDR1 is DFQATT and CDR2 SNEGSKA (reference sequence). The CDR3 covers 16 residues. CDR3 coding DNA: TGCAGTGCTAGGAGGCTCGCGGCGGCGGGAGGCTACGAGCAGTACTTC. Its protein product is CSARRLAAAGGYEQYF.

The chain uses TRBV15 and TRBJ1-2, with D perhaps matching TRBD1 (6 bases). The CDR3 contains 15 residues. Trimming removed 1 base at V and 7 bases at J, with 16 bases between. The germline V gene encodes CDR1 LNHNV and CDR2 YYDKDF (reference sequence). The CDR3 reads CATSRGQEGPGGYTF. In DNA form, the CDR3 reads TGTGCCACCAGCAGAGGACAGGAGGGGCCAGGTGGCTACACCTTC.

The rearrangement uses TRBV29-1 and TRBJ2-5; D tentatively fits TRBD1 or TRBD2 (6 bases each). The germline gives CDR1 SQVTM, CDR2 ANQGSEA. The CDR3 is 14 residues long. V was trimmed by 4 bases and J by 4 bases, leaving 16 bases between them. CDR3 DNA: TGCAGCGTTGGCTGGGGGGCTTCGGGAGAGACCCAGTACTTC. Its translation is CSVGWGASGETQYF. Full variable domain (outside the CDR3, taken from reference TRBV29-1 and TRBJ2-5): SAVISQKPSRDICQRGTSLTIQCQVDSQVTMMFWYRQQPGQSLTLIATANQGSEATYESGFVIDKFPISRPNLTFSTLTVSNMSPEDSSIYLCSVGWGASGETQYFGPGTRLLVL.

A single count supports this clonotype. The rearrangement links TRBV6-1 to TRBJ2-4, with D possibly TRBD1 on 6 matching bases. The CDR3 sequence is 14 residues long. V dropped 6 bases and J dropped 8 bases, with 17 bases sitting between them. Germline lookup yields CDR1 MNHNS and CDR2 SASEGT. As DNA, the CDR3 is TGTGCCAGCAGGTCCGGGACAATTGTGGACATTCAGTACTTC. Protein sequence: CASRSGTIVDIQYF.

This chain uses TRBV20-1 with TRBJ1-5, with TRBD1 matching over 7 bases. CDR1 is DFQATT and CDR2 is SNEGSKA in the germline V gene (reference sequence). The V gene end was trimmed by 2 bases and the J gene end by 3 bases; junction bases not matched to a gene: 4. This CDR3 is built from 14 residues. CDR3 protein: CSARPRGDNQPQHF. The CDR3 DNA follows: TGCAGTGCTAGACCCAGGGGGGACAATCAGCCCCAGCATTTT.

This rearrangement joins TRBV28 to TRBJ1-4; possibly TRBD1 for D (6 bases). The CDR3 extends over 14 amino acids. V lost 2 bases, J lost 4 bases, and 8 bases lay in between. The germline V gene has CDR1 MDHEN and CDR2 SYDVKM. CDR3 sequence: CASSLGGINEKLFF. In DNA, the CDR3 is TGTGCCAGCAGTTTAGGGGGCATTAATGAAAAACTGTTTTTT. Combining the CDR3 with reference TRBV28 and TRBJ1-4 gives the whole variable domain DVKVTQSSRYLVKRTGEKVFLECVQDMDHENMFWYRQDPGLGLRLIYFSYDVKMKEKGDIPEGYSVSREKKERFSLILESASTNQTSMYLCASSLGGINEKLFFGSGTQLSVL.

This clonotype was recorded only once. This chain connects TRBV7-9 to TRBJ2-7, with 9 bases aligning to TRBD1. V lost 5 bases and J lost 2; bases outside the gene matches: 4. The V gene's germline CDR1 is SEHNR and CDR2 FQNEAQ (reference sequence). This CDR3 spans 14 amino acids. CDR3 protein: CASSLDRGTYEQYF. The CDR3 coding sequence is TGTGCCAGCAGCCTGGACAGGGGCACCTACGAGCAGTACTTC.

V usage is TRBV9 and J usage is TRBJ2-1, with a possible D match to TRBD1 (5 bases). V was clipped by 3 bases and J by 6 bases, with 16 bases between them. CDR1 and CDR2 from the germline V gene are SGDLS and YYNGEE. The CDR3 is made up of 15 amino acids. CDR3 amino acids: CASSAEQAQFNEQFF. The CDR3 region has the DNA TGTGCCAGCAGCGCGGAACAGGCCCAGTTCAATGAGCAGTTCTTC.

This clonotype has just one count. The V gene is TRBV3-1, the J gene TRBJ2-3; D may be TRBD2 (7 bases). CDR1 is LGHDT, CDR2 YNNKEL, per germline (reference sequence). The germline V and J ends were trimmed by 4 bases and 2 bases, with 13 bases remaining between them. The CDR3 runs to 15 residues. The CDR3 is CASSLERGATDTQYF. CDR3 nucleotide sequence: TGTGCCAGCAGCCTCGAACGGGGGGCCACAGATACGCAGTATTTT.

This rearrangement joins TRBV3-1 to TRBJ2-1, with D possibly being TRBD1 or TRBD2 (7 bases each). The CDR3 extends over 15 amino acids. V lost 7 bases to trimming and J lost 8 bases, with 21 bases between them. Germline CDR1 LGHDT, CDR2 YNNKEL (reference sequence). DNA for the CDR3: TGTGCCAGCAACAGGGGAGGGCCGAATCCCCATGAGCAGTTCTTC. Amino acids: CASNRGGPNPHEQFF.

The chain has TRBV30 and TRBJ2-5; 10 nucleotides line up with TRBD2. Trimming removed 6 bases from V and 4 bases from J; junction bases left unmatched: 8. Germline CDR1 reads GTSNPN; CDR2 reads SVGIG (reference sequence). CDR3 length: 14 amino acids. DNA for the CDR3: TGTGCCTGCCTCTTAGCGGGAGGAGCAGAGACCCAGTACTTC. Protein sequence: CACLLAGGAETQYF.

The CDR3 region has the DNA TGCAGTGCTAGTCCGGGACTAGCGGGAGGCGGGGTATACAATGAGCAGTTCTTC. Translated: CSASPGLAGGGVYNEQFF. The chain joins TRBV20-1 to TRBJ2-1; 15 bases are shared with TRBD2. Germline CDR1 reads DFQATT; CDR2 reads SNEGSKA (reference sequence). This CDR3 is 18 amino acids long. V shed 3 bases and J 4 bases; nucleotides not matched to a gene: 10.